This is a list of T cell receptor beta chains from one sample in a study of T cells in Graves' hyperthyroidism and ophthalmopathy. TCRdb re-derived calls from the multiplex PCR reads in MiXCR, one entry per CDR3 protein. The table records roughly 500,000 distinct CDR3 sequences, around 16% of them present only once. The sequenced sample was blood. Receptor source: a woman aged 25 to 39 with Graves' ophthalmopathy. Both conserved end residues are part of each CDR3. Each record gives: D gene, V gene, J gene, clone size, CDR3 protein, CDR3 DNA. D genes are given only for firm matches. Not all rows give a size; the values are once, few, many and, for expanded clones, a class.

>-|TRBV20-1|TRBJ1-1|-
CSAHKGGDTEAFF
TGCAGTGCTCATAAGGGTGGAGACACTGAAGCTTTCTTT
>-|TRBV4-1|TRBJ2-7|few
CASSQSWGDYEQYF
TGCGCCAGCAGCCAATCATGGGGGGACTACGAGCAGTACTTC
>-|TRBV6-2/TRBV6-3|TRBJ1-1|many
CASSAWDTRVTFF
TGTGCCAGCAGTGCATGGGACACCCGGGTAACTTTCTTT
>TRBD2|TRBV27|TRBJ2-1|many
CASSTSFHEQFF
TGTGCCAGCTCGACTAGCTTCCATGAGCAGTTCTTC
>TRBD2|TRBV20-1|TRBJ2-1|-
CSAATLAGSYNEQFF
TGCAGTGCAGCGACATTAGCGGGATCTTACAATGAGCAGTTCTTC
>-|TRBV6-5|TRBJ1-2|few
CASSYVYRGAYGYTF
TGTGCCAGCAGTTACGTCTACCGGGGGGCGTATGGCTACACCTTC
>-|TRBV4-1|TRBJ1-5|once
CASSLDWQGHQPQHF
TGCGCCAGCAGCCTGGACTGGCAGGGGCATCAGCCCCAGCATTTT
>TRBD2|TRBV12-3/TRBV12-4|TRBJ2-1|many
CASNFEAGGHHEQFF
TGTGCCAGCAATTTTGAAGCGGGAGGGCACCATGAGCAGTTCTTC
>-|TRBV6-2/TRBV6-3|TRBJ2-7|many
CASSYSHSYEQYF
TGTGCCAGCAGTTACTCACACTCCTACGAGCAGTACTTC
>-|TRBV11-2|TRBJ1-2|many
CASSWDGRSDGYTF
TGTGCCAGCAGCTGGGATGGGCGTTCCGACGGCTACACCTTC
>TRBD2|TRBV5-8|TRBJ2-3|-
CASSSLAGGPFTTDTQYF
TGTGCCAGCAGCTCACTAGCGGGAGGGCCTTTTACGACAGATACGCAGTATTTT
>TRBD1|TRBV5-5|TRBJ2-5|many
CASSPSTGDGETQYF
TGTGCCAGCAGCCCCTCGACAGGGGACGGGGAGACCCAGTACTTC
>TRBD2|TRBV7-9|TRBJ2-1|-
CASSLARLAGGLSRHNEQFF
TGTGCCAGCAGCTTAGCTAGACTAGCGGGGGGGTTATCGAGGCACAATGAGCAGTTCTTC
>-|TRBV5-5|TRBJ1-1|many
CASSLLSGGAEAFF
TGTGCCAGCAGCTTGTTATCTGGTGGGGCTGAAGCTTTCTTT
>TRBD2|TRBV6-2/TRBV6-3|TRBJ2-7|many
CASSYSKASGPYEQYF
TGTGCCAGCAGTTACTCGAAGGCTAGCGGACCCTACGAGCAGTACTTC
>-|TRBV2|TRBJ2-7|many
CASREQGPSYEQYF
TGTGCCAGCAGGGAACAGGGCCCTTCATACGAGCAGTACTTC